This T cell receptor beta chain was captured in a study of Ad26.COV2.S vaccination and SARS-CoV-2 variants. Study at large: The Ad26.COV2.S arm of the COV1001 trial was where the donor was placed. Each vaccinee took Ad26.COV2.S intramuscularly, once or twice 56 days apart. Study conclusions and caveats: Substantial breadth was reportedly displayed by spike-specific CD8+ and CD4+ T cell responses after vaccination.

TCRdb's table, derived via immunoSEQ multiplex PCR, lists solely in-frame clones and lacks some. This repertoire shows roughly 330,000 clones, roughly nine tenths found once; its top ten account for about 5.4%. The sample's treatment: around 19 received Ad26.COV2.S at low or high dose, single or two shots; about 5 received placebo; per-sample allocation not given. The investigators took samples on day 63 after the first vaccine or placebo injection. Donation was by an adult aged 18-55 years who was in Boston. Points on this clone: The target antigen is unknown.

Germline V CDR1 and CDR2: GTSNPN, SVGIG (reference sequence). V shed 4 bases, J shed 2 bases, and the junction held 5 bases outside the gene matches. This CDR3 spans 14 amino acids. The clonotype was recovered from a person between 18 and 65 years old who received the Ad26.COV2.S COVID-19 vaccine or a placebo. V and J are TRBV30 and TRBJ1-2, with 9 bases lining up with TRBD1. This sample comprised peripheral blood, obtained in a trial of Ad26.COV2.S vaccine versus placebo. In DNA form, the CDR3 reads TGTGCCTGGACCCGGGACAGGGACAACTATGGCTACACCTTC. This codes for CAWTRDRDNYGYTF.